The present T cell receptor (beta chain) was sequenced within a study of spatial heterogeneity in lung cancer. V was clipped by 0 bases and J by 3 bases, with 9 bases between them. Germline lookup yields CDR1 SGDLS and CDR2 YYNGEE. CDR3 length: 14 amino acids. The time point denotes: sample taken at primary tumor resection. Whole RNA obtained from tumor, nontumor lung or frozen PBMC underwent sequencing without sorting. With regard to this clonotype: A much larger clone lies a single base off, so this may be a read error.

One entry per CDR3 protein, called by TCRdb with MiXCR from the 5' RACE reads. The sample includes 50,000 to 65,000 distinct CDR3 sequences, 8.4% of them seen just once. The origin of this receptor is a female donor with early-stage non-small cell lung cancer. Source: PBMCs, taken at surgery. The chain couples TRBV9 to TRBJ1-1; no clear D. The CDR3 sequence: CASSVVSGDTEAFF. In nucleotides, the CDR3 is TGTGCCAGCAGCGTAGTCTCAGGAGACACTGAAGCTTTCTTT.